This T cell receptor beta chain was recorded in a study of blood T cell repertoires in COVID-19. Whole-study context: T cells, B-cell-depleted T cells, or PBMCs supplied cDNA or gDNA.

Germline V gene data show CDR1 as MNHEY and CDR2 as SMNVEV (reference sequence). Losses at the gene ends were 2 bases for V and 9 bases for J; bases not matched to a gene: 5. This CDR3 contains 15 residues. In the authors' workflow: Using reference gene primer amplification, nucleated cell counts were estimated. Repertoires were generated with immunoSEQ multiplex PCR, while TCRdb's copy carries only in-frame clones and drops some. From that table come the V and J calls and clone size; the DNA was used to work out D and trimming. This sample has a few hundred thousand clones; more than 75% occur once, and the top ten carry 5% to 8%.

The V and J genes are TRBV27 and TRBJ1-6, with TRBD1 matching over 9 bases. This TCR derives from a woman between 45 and 60 years old who had been exposed to COVID-19. Source material: PBMCs or T cells enriched from blood (not recorded which). The CDR3 DNA reads TGTGCCAGCAGTTTAGGGACAGGGATAAGTTCACCCCTCCACTTT. Translating it yields CASSLGTGISSPLHF.